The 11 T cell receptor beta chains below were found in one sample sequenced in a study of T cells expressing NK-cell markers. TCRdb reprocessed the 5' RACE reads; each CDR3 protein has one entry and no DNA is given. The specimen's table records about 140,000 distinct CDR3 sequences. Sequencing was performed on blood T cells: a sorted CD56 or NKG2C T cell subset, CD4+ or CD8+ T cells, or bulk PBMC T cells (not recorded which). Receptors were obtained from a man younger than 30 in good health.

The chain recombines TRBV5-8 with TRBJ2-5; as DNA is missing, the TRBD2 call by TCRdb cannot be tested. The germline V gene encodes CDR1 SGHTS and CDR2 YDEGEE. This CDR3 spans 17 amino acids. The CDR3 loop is CASSYGLAGVVGETQYF.

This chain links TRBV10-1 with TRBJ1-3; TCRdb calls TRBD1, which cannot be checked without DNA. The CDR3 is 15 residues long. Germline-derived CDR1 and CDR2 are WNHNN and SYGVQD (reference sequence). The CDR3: CASSDLDRDGNTIYF.

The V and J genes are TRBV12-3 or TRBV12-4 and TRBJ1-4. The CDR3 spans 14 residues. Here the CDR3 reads CASSPIATNEKLFF.

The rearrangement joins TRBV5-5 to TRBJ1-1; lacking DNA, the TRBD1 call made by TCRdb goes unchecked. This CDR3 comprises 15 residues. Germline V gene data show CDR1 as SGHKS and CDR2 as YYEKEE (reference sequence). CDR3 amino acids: CASSAGTGGGTEAFF.

CDR3 protein: CASSPGTSGSSNEQFF. The chain has TRBV27 and TRBJ2-1; TCRdb's assignment of TRBD2 cannot be checked, as there is no DNA. CDR3 length: 16 amino acids. In germline, CDR1 is MNHEY, CDR2 SMNVEV (reference sequence).

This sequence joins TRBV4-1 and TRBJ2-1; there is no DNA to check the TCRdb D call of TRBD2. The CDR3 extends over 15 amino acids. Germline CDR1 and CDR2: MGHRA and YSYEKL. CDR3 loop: CASSQEGLVMGEQFF.

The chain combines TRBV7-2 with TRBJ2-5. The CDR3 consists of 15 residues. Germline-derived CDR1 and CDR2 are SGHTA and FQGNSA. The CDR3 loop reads CATRFVGRTQETQYF.

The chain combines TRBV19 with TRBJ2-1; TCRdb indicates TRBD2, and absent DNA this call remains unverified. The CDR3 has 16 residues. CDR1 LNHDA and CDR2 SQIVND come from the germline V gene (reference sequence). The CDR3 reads CASSIDRLGVRDEQFF. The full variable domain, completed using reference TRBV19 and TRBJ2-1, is DGGITQSPKYLFRKEGQNVTLSCEQNLNHDAMYWYRQDPGQGLRLIYYSQIVNDFQKGDIAEGYSVSREKKESFPLTVTSAQKNPTAFYLCASSIDRLGVRDEQFFGPGTRLTVL.

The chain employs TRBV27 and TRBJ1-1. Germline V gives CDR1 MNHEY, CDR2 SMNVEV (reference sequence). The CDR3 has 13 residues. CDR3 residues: CASMGFTNTEAFF.

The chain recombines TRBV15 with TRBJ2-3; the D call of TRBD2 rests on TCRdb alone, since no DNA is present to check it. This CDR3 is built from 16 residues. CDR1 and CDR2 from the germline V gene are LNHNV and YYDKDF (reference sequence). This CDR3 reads CATSRVEGLITDTQYF.

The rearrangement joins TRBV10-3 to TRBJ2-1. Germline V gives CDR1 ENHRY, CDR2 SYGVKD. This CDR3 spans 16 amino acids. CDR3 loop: CAISESSRASYNEQFF.